Presented here are 2 T cell receptor beta chains from one specimen sequenced in a study of human T cells and chemical hapten exposure. A single record per CDR3 protein comes from TCRdb applying MiXCR to the RACE reads. Of over 100,000 distinct CDR3 sequences in the sample, about 10% were seen once. As to time point: patch test 3, about 24 weeks after DPC sensitization. The treatment denotes: therapeutic diphenylcyclopropenone sensitization with weekly scalp DPC. The sequences come from whole blood, collected in connection with sensitization to the hapten diphenylcyclopropenone (DPC). These receptors all stem from a woman aged 45-65 years with alopecia areata. Some clones in this sample may be carry-over from other donors' samples.

This sequence joins TRBV7-2 and TRBJ2-7; 10 bases line up with TRBD2. Per the germline V gene, CDR1 is SGHTA and CDR2 is FQGNSA. The J segment lost 4 bases and the V segment lost 5 bases, leaving 5 bases of the junction unmatched. This CDR3 has 14 residues. The DNA of the CDR3 is TGTGCCAGCAGCGAGGGACTAGCGTCTTACGAGCAGTACTTC. Protein: CASSEGLASYEQYF.

This clonotype has just a few counts. J is TRBJ1-6 and V is TRBV7-9, with 11 bases identical to TRBD1. The CDR3 runs 15 residues. The V and J ends lost 4 bases and 8 bases, in that order; junction bases with no gene match: 4. Germline V CDR1 and CDR2: SEHNR, FQNEAQ (reference sequence). This CDR3 reads CASSSGQGAHSPLHF. The CDR3, as DNA: TGTGCCAGCAGCTCCGGACAGGGGGCACATTCACCCCTCCACTTT.